This TCR beta chain appears in the sequencing data of a study of blood T cell repertoires in COVID-19. About the research overall: Acute and convalescent COVID-19 specimens originated in the United States, Italy and Spain. In each case, the material was cDNA or gDNA derived from T cells, B-cell-depleted T cells, or PBMCs.

Original analysis: Reference gene primer amplification gave estimated nucleated cell counts. Here immunoSEQ multiplex PCR was the method, and the copy in TCRdb shows in-frame clones only, minus some. That table is the source of V, J and clone size, and D and trimming were worked out from the DNA. The data contain approximately 90,000 clones, 75% to 90% of them singletons. The CDR3 extends over 15 amino acids. CDR1 is SGHNT, CDR2 YENEEA, per germline. The trim removed 0 bases at V and 4 bases at J, leaving 5 bases unmatched. Sequenced material: peripheral blood. The receptor was derived from a woman of 80 years or more with active or convalescent COVID-19. The chain employs TRBV11-3 and TRBJ1-2; 7 bases line up with TRBD1. CDR3 region: CASSLDRGQIYGYTF. The CDR3, as DNA: TGTGCCAGCAGCTTAGATCGGGGACAGATCTATGGCTACACCTTC. Using reference TRBV11-3 and TRBJ1-2 for the parts outside the CDR3, the full variable domain is EAGVVQSPRYKIIEKKQPVAFWCNPISGHNTLYWYLQNLGQGPELLIRYENEEAVDDSQLPKDRFSAERLKGVDSTLKIQPAELGDSAVYLCASSLDRGQIYGYTFGSGTRLTVV.